This T cell receptor beta chain is drawn from a study of blood T cell repertoires in COVID-19. On the study more broadly: The origin of the acute and convalescent COVID-19 samples was the United States, Italy and Spain.

Original data processing: Reference gene primer amplification gave estimated nucleated cell counts. Sequencing used immunoSEQ multiplex PCR; TCRdb keeps in-frame clones, though not all of them. V and J calls and clone size come straight from that table; D and trimming were deduced from the DNA. The data contain around 100,000 clones, approximately 90% of them singletons. CDR3 size: 16 residues. V gave up 3 bases and J gave up 0 bases; unmatched junction bases: 9. Germline V CDR1 and CDR2: SGHKS, YYEKEE (reference sequence). The clonotype was recovered from a man between 45 and 60 years old with active COVID-19. The sequencing input was peripheral blood. V usage is TRBV5-5 and J usage is TRBJ2-7; 7 bases line up with TRBD1. The CDR3 DNA is TGTGCCAGCAGCTGGTACCCGGGACAGATCTCCTACGAGCAGTACTTC. Protein sequence: CASSWYPGQISYEQYF.